A single sample gave rise to the 18 T cell receptor beta chains below, sequenced in a study of Ad26.COV2.S vaccination and SARS-CoV-2 variants. The treatment here: around 19 received Ad26.COV2.S at low or high dose, single or two shots; roughly 5 received placebo; per-sample allocation not given. Sampling was done on day 63 after the first vaccine or placebo injection. The protocol was immunoSEQ multiplex PCR, while the TCRdb copy is restricted to in-frame clones and leaves out a portion. The table includes fewer than 900,000 clones, roughly 90% detected once. Sequencing was performed on peripheral blood, taken in a trial of Ad26.COV2.S vaccine versus placebo. The receptor set was obtained from a person aged 18-65 years who received the Ad26.COV2.S COVID-19 vaccine or a placebo.

The chain employs TRBV3-1 (or the pseudogene TRBV3-2) and TRBJ2-2; no definite D call. The CDR3 spans 15 residues. Germline-derived CDR1 and CDR2 are LGHDT and YNNKEL (reference sequence). V shed 3 bases and J shed 5 bases, with 13 bases lying between them. The CDR3 nucleotides are TGTGCCAGCAGCCACGCAACCGGCCTTACCGGGGAGCTGTTTTTT. Protein sequence: CASSHATGLTGELFF.

The chain employs TRBV18 and TRBJ2-1, with 9 bases matching TRBD2. J was trimmed by 6 bases and V by 0 bases; bases with no gene match: 0. The V gene's germline CDR1 is KGHSH and CDR2 LQKENI. This CDR3 region has 14 residues. CDR3 in DNA: TGTGCCAGCTCACCACCGGGACTAGCCAATGAGCAGTTCTTC. It encodes CASSPPGLANEQFF.

J is TRBJ2-7 and V is TRBV18, with 8 nucleotides matching TRBD1. Looked up from germline, CDR1 is KGHSH and CDR2 is LQKENI. The CDR3 loop spans 16 amino acids. The J segment lost 4 bases and the V segment lost 3 bases, leaving 11 bases of the junction unmatched. The CDR3 reads CASSPPSRQGFYEQYF. DNA for the CDR3: TGTGCCAGCTCACCTCCGTCCCGACAGGGGTTTTACGAGCAGTACTTC. Full variable domain (remainder filled in from reference TRBV18 and TRBJ2-7): NAGVMQNPRHLVRRRGQEARLRCSPMKGHSHVYWYRQLPEEGLKFMVYLQKENIIDESGMPKERFSAEFPKEGPSILRIQQVVRGDSAAYFCASSPPSRQGFYEQYFGPGTRLTVT.

The V call is TRBV7-9, the J call TRBJ2-4; D remains unclear. Germline CDR1 reads SEHNR; CDR2 reads FQNEAQ (reference sequence). V gave up 4 bases and J gave up 3 bases, with 7 bases separating them. There are 13 residues in the CDR3. CDR3 region: CASSSMGKNIQYF. CDR3 coding DNA: TGTGCCAGCAGCTCAATGGGCAAAAACATTCAGTACTTC.

This rearrangement joins TRBV18 to TRBJ2-3, with 10 bases fitting TRBD1. The germline gives CDR1 KGHSH, CDR2 LQKENI. The CDR3 runs 15 residues. V gave up 3 bases and J gave up 5 bases; unmatched junction bases: 5. This chain's CDR3 is CASSPGQGEGDTQYF. The CDR3, as DNA: TGTGCCAGCTCACCTGGACAGGGGGAAGGAGATACGCAGTATTTT. The full variable domain, in which reference TRBV18 and TRBJ2-3 provide the parts outside the CDR3, is NAGVMQNPRHLVRRRGQEARLRCSPMKGHSHVYWYRQLPEEGLKFMVYLQKENIIDESGMPKERFSAEFPKEGPSILRIQQVVRGDSAAYFCASSPGQGEGDTQYFGPGTRLTVL.

The count of this clone is one. The gene calls are TRBV14 and TRBJ2-2; D is undetermined. The CDR3 is made up of 12 amino acids. The V end was cut by 4 bases, the J end by 3 bases, with 3 bases between. The V gene's germline CDR1 is SGHDN and CDR2 FVKESK. CDR3 amino acids: CASSLDTGELFF. Written as DNA, the CDR3 is TGTGCCAGCAGCCTTGACACCGGGGAGCTGTTTTTT.

This chain links TRBV10-2 with TRBJ2-3, with TRBD2 matching over 8 bases. Germline assignment: CDR1 WSHSY and CDR2 SAAADI. CDR3 length equals 14 residues. Germline trimming cut 6 bases from V and 2 bases from J; bases unmatched to any gene: 4. The CDR3, as DNA: TGCGCCAGCAGGGGCGGGAGGTCCACAGATACGCAGTATTTT. Its translation: CASRGGRSTDTQYF.

This clone was seen more than once but under ten times. The V gene is TRBV5-1, the J gene TRBJ1-1; the match to TRBD1 covers 7 bases. Germline V CDR1 and CDR2: SGHRS, YFSETQ. The length of the CDR3 is 20 residues. V gave up 0 bases and J gave up 1 base; unmatched junction bases: 18. The CDR3 coding sequence is TGCGCCAGCAGCTTGGTAATAGGGGGCCAGGCCTGGCAGCGGAACACTGAAGCTTTCTTT. It encodes CASSLVIGGQAWQRNTEAFF. Full variable domain (missing parts from reference TRBV5-1 and TRBJ1-1): KAGVTQTPRYLIKTRGQQVTLSCSPISGHRSVSWYQQTPGQGLQFLFEYFSETQRNKGNFPGRFSGRQFSNSRSEMNVSTLELGDSALYLCASSLVIGGQAWQRNTEAFFGQGTRLTVV.

The count of this clone is one. The rearrangement links TRBV6-5 to TRBJ1-4, with D maybe TRBD1 (5 bases). This CDR3 spans 14 amino acids. The germline CDR1 and CDR2 sequences are MNHEY and SVGAGI. V was pared by 6 bases and J by 4 bases, with 12 bases between. The CDR3 coding sequence is TGTGCCAGCAGCACGGGGCTCCATAATGAAAAACTGTTTTTT. Translated: CASSTGLHNEKLFF.

CDR3 protein: CASSPPGSREQFF. As DNA, the CDR3 is TGTGCCAGCTCACCACCGGGATCGCGTGAGCAGTTCTTC. The chain is built from TRBV18 and TRBJ2-1, with D unresolved. The CDR3 consists of 13 residues. Germline lookup yields CDR1 KGHSH and CDR2 LQKENI. The germline V and J ends were trimmed by 0 bases and 9 bases, with 9 bases remaining between them.

The chain has TRBV2 and TRBJ2-2; possibly TRBD2 for D (6 bases). V lost 2 bases, J lost 4 bases, and 11 bases lay in between. Germline CDR1 is SNHLY and CDR2 is FYNNEI. The CDR3 has 15 residues. Here the CDR3 DNA reads TGTGCCAGCAGTGAATCCGTGGGGGGCACCGGGGAGCTGTTTTTT. It translates to CASSESVGGTGELFF.

This sequence joins TRBV4-3 and TRBJ2-7; 8 bases match TRBD1. The CDR3 totals 15 residues. V lost 3 bases and J lost 0; bases outside the gene matches: 4. Germline V lookup: CDR1 LGHNA, CDR2 YSLEER. The CDR3: CASSHTGGRSYEQYF. For the CDR3, the DNA is TGCGCCAGCAGCCATACAGGGGGACGCTCCTACGAGCAGTACTTC.

The chain joins TRBV7-9 to TRBJ2-1, with no clear D. Germline V lookup: CDR1 SEHNR, CDR2 FQNEAQ (reference sequence). The CDR3 has 13 amino acids. V shed 2 bases and J shed 5 bases, with 7 bases lying between them. In DNA form, the CDR3 reads TGTGCCAGCAGCTTAAGTGGGAACAATGAGCAGTTCTTC. It specifies CASSLSGNNEQFF.

This clone has only a few counts. The chain couples TRBV27 to TRBJ1-5; D gene uncertain. CDR3 length: 13 amino acids. V dropped 2 bases and J dropped 7 bases, with 9 bases sitting between them. Germline V gives CDR1 MNHEY, CDR2 SMNVEV (reference sequence). The DNA for the CDR3 is TGTGCCAGCAGTTTAGCAGTTAGGCAGCCCCAGCATTTT. Translation gives CASSLAVRQPQHF.

This clone was seen more than once but under ten times. The rearrangement joins TRBV10-3 to TRBJ2-7; D may be TRBD1 (5 bases). Trimming left V 0 bases short and J 3 bases short, with 9 bases between. CDR3 length: 14 residues. CDR1 is ENHRY and CDR2 is SYGVKD in the germline V gene. The CDR3 DNA is TGTGCCATCAGTGAGTCTAGGGGTTTCTACGAGCAGTACTTC. This gives the protein CAISESRGFYEQYF.

Note on this clone: At one boundary the junction diverges from the germline segment, which might be a read error. Additional DNA sequences in this sample encode the identical CDR3. V usage is TRBV6-5 and J usage is TRBJ2-6; D call uncertain. Germline CDR1 is MNHEY and CDR2 is SVGAGI. There are 14 residues in the CDR3. The CDR3: CASSYSPGANVLTF. Written as DNA, the CDR3 is TGTGCCAGCAGCTACTCTCCTGGGGCCAACGTCCTGACTTTC.

V usage is TRBV6-5 and J usage is TRBJ2-3, with 8 bases matching TRBD1. The CDR3 is 16 amino acids. The germline CDR1 and CDR2 sequences are MNHEY and SVGAGI. The ends lost 2 bases at V and 6 bases at J; junction bases unmatched: 10. The CDR3 is CASSYQGALAGDTQYF. The CDR3 DNA reads TGTGCCAGCAGTTACCAGGGGGCCCTTGCCGGGGATACGCAGTATTTT.

V and J are TRBV5-1 and TRBJ1-1; no definite D call. The ends were cut back, 3 bases at V and 5 bases at J, with 20 bases in the middle. CDR3 length: 16 amino acids. Germline V lookup: CDR1 SGHRS, CDR2 YFSETQ. The CDR3 sequence: CASSYLPGRGGTEAFF. The CDR3 DNA follows: TGCGCCAGCAGCTACTTACCCGGACGGGGTGGGACTGAAGCTTTCTTT. Supplemented by reference TRBV5-1 and TRBJ1-1, the full variable domain reads KAGVTQTPRYLIKTRGQQVTLSCSPISGHRSVSWYQQTPGQGLQFLFEYFSETQRNKGNFPGRFSGRQFSNSRSEMNVSTLELGDSALYLCASSYLPGRGGTEAFFGQGTRLTVV.